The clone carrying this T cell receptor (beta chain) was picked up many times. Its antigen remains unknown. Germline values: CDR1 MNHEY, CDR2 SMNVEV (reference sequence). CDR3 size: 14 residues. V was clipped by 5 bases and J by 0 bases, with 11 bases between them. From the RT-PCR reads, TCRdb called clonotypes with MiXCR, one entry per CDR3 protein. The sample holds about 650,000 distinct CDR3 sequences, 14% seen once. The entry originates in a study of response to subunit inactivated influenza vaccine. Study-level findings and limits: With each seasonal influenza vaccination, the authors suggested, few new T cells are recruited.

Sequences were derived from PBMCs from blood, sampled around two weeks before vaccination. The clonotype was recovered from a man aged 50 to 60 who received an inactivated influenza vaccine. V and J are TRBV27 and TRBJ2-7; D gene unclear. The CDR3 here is CASSLRVSSYEQYF. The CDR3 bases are TGTGCCAGCAGTCTCCGGGTTAGCTCCTACGAGCAGTACTTC.